A single sample is the source of the 4 T cell receptor beta chains below, sequenced in a study of shared clonotypes between healthy human individuals. The data were produced by immunoSEQ multiplex PCR, yet TCRdb's version contains in-frame clones alone and is incomplete. In the table there are 2 million to 2.5 million clones, around 93% of which are singletons. Sample: naive CD4+ T cells from PBMCs. Subset meaning: CD45RA+ positively selected. These receptors were obtained from a man aged 18 to 29 in good health. Some clones in this sample may be carry-over from other donors' samples.

The chain uses TRBV2 and TRBJ1-2; D uncertain. Trimming removed 4 bases from V and 7 bases from J, with 13 bases in between. This CDR3 comprises 13 residues. The germline gives CDR1 SNHLY, CDR2 FYNNEI. The CDR3 region has the DNA TGTGCCAGCAGTGGAGGCTCCGGGTTTGGCTACACCTTC. Residues: CASSGGSGFGYTF. The complete variable domain, with remaining parts taken from reference TRBV2 and TRBJ1-2, reads EPEVTQTPSHQVTQMGQEVILRCVPISNHLYFYWYRQILGQKVEFLVSFYNNEISEKSEIFDDQFSVERPDGSNFTLKIRSTKLEDSAMYFCASSGGSGFGYTFGSGTRLTVV.

V is TRBV2 and J is TRBJ2-7; a weak D match, TRBD2 (6 bases). The CDR3 runs to 13 residues. V dropped 6 bases and J dropped 3 bases, with 12 bases sitting between them. Germline V gene sequence: CDR1 SNHLY, CDR2 FYNNEI. The CDR3 DNA is TGTGCCAGCAGGGGTAGCGGAATCTACGAGCAGTACTTC. Translation: CASRGSGIYEQYF.

This sequence joins TRBV10-3 and TRBJ2-7; 7 nucleotides align to TRBD1. There are 15 residues in the CDR3. The germline CDR1 and CDR2 sequences are ENHRY and SYGVKD. Germline trimming cut 5 bases from V and 4 bases from J; bases unmatched to any gene: 11. The CDR3 nucleotides read TGTGCCATCAGTCTAGGGGGCGAGGGGCGTTACGAGCAGTACTTC. It yields the protein CAISLGGEGRYEQYF.

In DNA, the CDR3 is TGTGCCAGCAGCCCCCAGGCAGGGTCTGACGTTGGGGCCACTGAAGCTTTCTTT. Its translation is CASSPQAGSDVGATEAFF. The chain couples TRBV9 to TRBJ1-1, with D perhaps matching TRBD1 (5 bases). The CDR3 loop spans 18 amino acids. Germline loops: CDR1 SGDLS, CDR2 YYNGEE. The V gene lost 4 bases and the J gene lost 4 bases, with 26 bases spanning the gap.